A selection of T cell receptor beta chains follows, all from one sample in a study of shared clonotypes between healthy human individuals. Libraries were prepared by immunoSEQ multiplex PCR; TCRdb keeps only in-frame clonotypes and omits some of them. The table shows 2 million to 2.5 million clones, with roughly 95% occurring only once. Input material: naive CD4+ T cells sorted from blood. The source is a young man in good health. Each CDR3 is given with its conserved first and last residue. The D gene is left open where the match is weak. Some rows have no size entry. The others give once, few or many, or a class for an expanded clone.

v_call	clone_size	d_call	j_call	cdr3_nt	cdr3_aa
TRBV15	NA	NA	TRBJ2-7	TGTGCCACCAGCAGAGTAGGGGTTGGCAACGAGCAGTACTTC	CATSRVGVGNEQYF
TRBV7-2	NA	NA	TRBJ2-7	TGTGCCAGCAGCTTAGAGGGGAACTACGAGCAGTACTTC	CASSLEGNYEQYF
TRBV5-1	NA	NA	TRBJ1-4	TGCGCCAGCAGCTTGGGTCAGGGAGGAAAACTGTTTTTT	CASSLGQGGKLFF
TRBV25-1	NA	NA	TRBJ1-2	TGTGCCAGCAGTGAAGCCGGGTTGGATGGCTACACCTTC	CASSEAGLDGYTF
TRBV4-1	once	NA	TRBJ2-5	TGCGCCAGCAGCCAAGCCGGCAACGGGAGATTGGAGACCCAGTACTTC	CASSQAGNGRLETQYF
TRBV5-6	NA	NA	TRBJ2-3	TGTGCCAGCAGCTTGGCCCGGGAATATGCTGATACGCAGTATTTT	CASSLAREYADTQYF
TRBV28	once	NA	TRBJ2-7	TGTGCCAGCACCCCGGGCCCCTACATCTACGAGCAGTACTTC	CASTPGPYIYEQYF
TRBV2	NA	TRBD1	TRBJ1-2	TGTGCCACGAGGGACAGGGATAAGAGGGGTGGCTACACCTTC	CATRDRDKRGGYTF
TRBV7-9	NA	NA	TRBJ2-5	TGTGCCAGCAGCTCCTCGGACGTGAGGGAGACCCAGTACTTC	CASSSSDVRETQYF
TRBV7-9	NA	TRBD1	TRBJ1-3	TGTGCCAGCGGGACAGGGAGCTCTGGAAACACCATATATTTT	CASGTGSSGNTIYF
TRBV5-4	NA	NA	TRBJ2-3	TGTGCCAGCAGCTTGGACAGGATGAGCACAGATACGCAGTATTTT	CASSLDRMSTDTQYF
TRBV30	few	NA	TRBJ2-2	TGTGCCTGGACTCTCCAGATCACCGGGGAGCTGTTTTTT	CAWTLQITGELFF
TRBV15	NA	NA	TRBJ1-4	TGTGCCGCCGCCAGGGGTACTAATGAAAAACTGTTTTTT	CAAARGTNEKLFF
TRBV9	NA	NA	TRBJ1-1	TGTGCCAGCAGCGTAGCGCCCCCGGGGGCCATGAACACTGAAGCTTTCTTT	CASSVAPPGAMNTEAFF
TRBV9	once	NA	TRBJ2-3	TGTGCCAGCAGCGTAGATGGAGTCGTCACAGATACGCAGTATTTT	CASSVDGVVTDTQYF
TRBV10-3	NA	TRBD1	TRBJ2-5	TGTGCCATCAGTGAGTTCGGACAGGGGGATCAAGAGACCCAGTACTTC	CAISEFGQGDQETQYF
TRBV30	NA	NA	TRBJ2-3	TGTGCCTGGAGTGGGTACACGGAATTCAGCACAGATACGCAGTATTTT	CAWSGYTEFSTDTQYF
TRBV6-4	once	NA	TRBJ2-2	TGTGCCAGCGCGGGGACAGCAAACACCGGGGAGCTGTTTTTT	CASAGTANTGELFF
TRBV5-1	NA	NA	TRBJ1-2	TGCGCCAGCAGCTTGGAATCCCAAAAACGGGGCTACACCTTC	CASSLESQKRGYTF
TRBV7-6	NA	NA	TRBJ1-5	TGTGCCAGCAGCCCAGGGAGCGGAAATCAGCCCCAGCATTTT	CASSPGSGNQPQHF
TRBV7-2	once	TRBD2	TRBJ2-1	TGTGCCAGCAGCTCGGGACTAGCGGGACTTGAGCAGTTCTTC	CASSSGLAGLEQFF
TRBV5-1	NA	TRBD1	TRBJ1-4	TGCGCCAGCAGCCTTGGGGACAGGGGGTCTGAAAAACTGTTTTTT	CASSLGDRGSEKLFF
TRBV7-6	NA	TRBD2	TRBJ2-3	TGTGCCAGCAGCCAGGCGGGGGGGCCGACAGATACGCAGTATTTT	CASSQAGGPTDTQYF
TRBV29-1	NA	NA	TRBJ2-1	TGCAGCGTTGAAGGGACGGGGCAGGGCTACAATGAGCAGTTCTTC	CSVEGTGQGYNEQFF
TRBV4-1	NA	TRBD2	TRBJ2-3	TGCGCCAGCAGCCCAGCGGGGGTTACAGATACGCAGTATTTT	CASSPAGVTDTQYF
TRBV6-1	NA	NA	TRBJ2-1	TGTGCCACTGACCGGGGATCTCGCGATGAGCAGTTCTTC	CATDRGSRDEQFF
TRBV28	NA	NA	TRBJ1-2	TGTGCCAGCAGTCGGACAAGCCACTATGGCTACACCTTC	CASSRTSHYGYTF
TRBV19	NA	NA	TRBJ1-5	TGTGCCAGTTGCCGGGGGGGGCGTCAGCCCCAGCATTTT	CASCRGGRQPQHF
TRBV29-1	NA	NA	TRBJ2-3	TGCAGCGTTGGACGGGACAGCACAGATACGCAGTATTTT	CSVGRDSTDTQYF
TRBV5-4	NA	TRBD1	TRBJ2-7	TGTGCCAGCAGCTTGGATGGGACAGGGGCGAACGAGCAGTACTTC	CASSLDGTGANEQYF
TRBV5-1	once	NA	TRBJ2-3	TGCGCCAGCAGCTTCAGTTTACCTAGCACAGATACGCAGTATTTT	CASSFSLPSTDTQYF
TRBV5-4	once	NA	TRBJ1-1	TGTGCCAGCAGCCGGACGGGGAGCGCCCTGAACACTGAAGCTTTCTTT	CASSRTGSALNTEAFF
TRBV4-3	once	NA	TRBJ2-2	TGCGCCAGCAGCCAAGATTTCTCGCAGGGGGGCACCGGGGAGCTGTTTTTT	CASSQDFSQGGTGELFF
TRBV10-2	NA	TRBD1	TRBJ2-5	TGCGCCAGCAAAACAGGGGTGTGGAGTGAGACCCAGTACTTC	CASKTGVWSETQYF
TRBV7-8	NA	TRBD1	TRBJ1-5	TGTGCCAGCAGCTTCTCGGACAGGGCCAGCAATCAGCCCCAGCATTTT	CASSFSDRASNQPQHF
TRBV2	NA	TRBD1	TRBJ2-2	TGTGCCAGCAGATCTGTTTCAGGGGGCACCGGGGAGCTGTTTTTT	CASRSVSGGTGELFF
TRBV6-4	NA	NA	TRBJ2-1	TGTGCCAGCATAGCAGGGCACTCCTACAATGAGCAGTTCTTC	CASIAGHSYNEQFF
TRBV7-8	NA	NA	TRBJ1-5	TGTGCCAGCAGCACACACCAGCCCCAGCCCCAGCATTTT	CASSTHQPQPQHF
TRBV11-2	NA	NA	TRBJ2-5	TGTGCCAGCTCAGGACAGCAAGAGACCCAGTACTTC	CASSGQQETQYF